One and the same sample provided the 22 T cell receptor beta chains below, sequenced in a study of blood T cell repertoires in COVID-19. TCRdb keeps only in-frame clones here, not all; method: immunoSEQ multiplex PCR. The table has 180,000 or so clones, roughly nine tenths seen once; the top ten hold around 7%. The sample comprised peripheral blood. These receptors all come from a man aged 35-49 years with acute or convalescent COVID-19.

The chain uses TRBV5-1 and TRBJ1-4; weak D call: TRBD1 (6 bases). CDR3 length equals 13 residues. The germline V gene encodes CDR1 SGHRS and CDR2 YFSETQ. With 8 bases removed from V and 4 bases from J, the gap between germline ends came to 12 bases. DNA of the CDR3: TGCGCCAGTGGACAGTCTTTTAATGAAAAACTGTTTTTT. It encodes CASGQSFNEKLFF.

The V call is TRBV12-3 or TRBV12-4, the J call TRBJ1-1; no definite D call. The CDR3 length is 13 residues. The V end lost 2 bases, the J end lost 5 bases, and 9 bases lay between the germline ends. The CDR3 sequence: CASSLRVRTEAFF. The CDR3 DNA follows: TGTGCCAGCAGTTTAAGAGTACGGACTGAAGCTTTCTTT.

This clone was seen more than once but under ten times. This chain uses TRBV4-1 with TRBJ2-5; TRBD2 agrees at 7 bases. The germline V gene encodes CDR1 MGHRA and CDR2 YSYEKL. After removal of 0 bases from V and 1 base from J, the junction contained 8 bases not matched to a gene. The CDR3 is 17 amino acids. The CDR3 here is CASSQDAGVRGQETQYF. CDR3 nucleotide sequence: TGCGCCAGCAGCCAAGATGCGGGGGTGAGGGGCCAAGAGACCCAGTACTTC.

V is TRBV5-6 and J is TRBJ2-1; 9 bases align to TRBD1. With V trimmed by 2 bases and J by 5 bases, 5 bases remained unmatched. The CDR3 runs to 15 residues. Looked up from germline, CDR1 is SGHDT and CDR2 is YYEEEE. The CDR3: CASSLGQGSHNEQFF. CDR3 nucleotides: TGTGCCAGCAGCTTAGGACAGGGGTCACACAATGAGCAGTTCTTC.

The V call is TRBV21-1, the J call TRBJ1-6. TRBV21-1 is marked as a pseudogene. There are 15 residues in the CDR3. CDR3 sequence (DNA): TGTGCCAGCAGCAAGGGGGGATATGCGAATTCACCCCTCCACTTT. This codes for CASSKGGYANSPLHF.

This rearrangement joins TRBV30 to TRBJ2-7; weak D call: TRBD1 (6 bases). In germline, CDR1 is GTSNPN, CDR2 SVGIG (reference sequence). V was trimmed by 4 bases and J by 1 base, leaving 14 bases between them. This CDR3 region has 14 residues. CDR3: CAWIGTSQSYEQYF. The CDR3 DNA is TGTGCCTGGATTGGGACATCGCAATCCTACGAGCAGTACTTC.

This clone was counted between two and nine times. CDR3 amino acids: CASSPGQGPTYEQYF. The DNA for the CDR3 is TGTGCCAGCAGCCCAGGACAGGGACCGACCTACGAGCAGTACTTC. The chain employs TRBV4-2 and TRBJ2-7, with TRBD1 identical over 8 bases. Germline V gives CDR1 LGHNA, CDR2 YNFKEQ. The length of the CDR3 is 15 residues. The trim removed 4 bases at V and 2 bases at J, leaving 7 bases unmatched.

V usage is TRBV10-3 and J usage is TRBJ2-2; a possible D gene is TRBD1 (5 bases). The CDR3 has 17 amino acids. V dropped 1 base and J dropped 5 bases, with 17 bases sitting between them. Germline-derived CDR1 and CDR2 are ENHRY and SYGVKD. This chain's CDR3 is CAISEWGTSKSTGELFF. In nucleotides, the CDR3 is TGTGCCATCAGTGAGTGGGGCACCTCGAAATCGACCGGGGAGCTGTTTTTT.

This clone was seen once. The chain uses TRBV7-8 and TRBJ2-5; 7 nucleotides line up with TRBD2. The V segment lost 5 bases and the J segment 7 bases; nucleotides outside the gene matches: 7. There are 13 residues in the CDR3. Germline V gives CDR1 SGHVS, CDR2 FQNEAQ. CDR3 DNA sequence: TGTGCCAGCAGCCAAAGGCGGGGGAGGACCCAGTACTTC. Amino acid sequence: CASSQRRGRTQYF.

This chain joins TRBV24-1 and TRBJ2-1; 8 bases agree with TRBD1. The CDR3 consists of 14 residues. V gave up 2 bases and J gave up 12 bases; unmatched junction bases: 8. The germline V gene has CDR1 KGHDR and CDR2 SFDVKD. CDR3 in amino acids: CATSDSNPGQAQFF. As DNA, the CDR3 is TGTGCCACCAGTGATTCTAATCCGGGACAGGCGCAGTTCTTC.

The V gene is TRBV4-3, the J gene TRBJ2-7; possibly TRBD2 for D (6 bases). V was cut by 0 bases and J by 5 bases, with 17 bases left in between. The CDR3 extends over 16 amino acids. Germline assignment: CDR1 LGHNA and CDR2 YSLEER. The CDR3 loop reads CASSQDAGGMGDEQYF. DNA of the CDR3: TGCGCCAGCAGCCAAGATGCTGGCGGGATGGGCGACGAGCAGTACTTC.

V gene TRBV6-4 combines with J gene TRBJ2-7, with TRBD1 as a possible D gene (6 bases). The length of the CDR3 is 13 residues. V was pared by 3 bases and J by 7 bases, with 13 bases between. The germline V gene has CDR1 MRHNA and CDR2 SNTAGT. CDR3 residues: CASSEGQGREQYF. The CDR3 region has the DNA TGTGCCAGCAGTGAGGGGCAGGGGCGAGAGCAGTACTTC.

The J gene is TRBJ1-2, the V gene TRBV4-2; TRBD1 might be the D (6 bases). Trimming shortened V by 1 base and J by 8 bases, and 14 bases separated the two germline ends. Germline V gives CDR1 LGHNA, CDR2 YNFKEQ. This CDR3 comprises 14 residues. CDR3 sequence reads: CASSQAGGAGGYTF. The DNA of the CDR3 is TGTGCCAGCAGCCAAGCGGGGGGGGCAGGGGGCTACACCTTC.

The CDR3 sequence is CASSLAGTANTGELFF. The CDR3 region has the DNA TGCGCCAGCAGCTTGGCCGGGACAGCGAACACCGGGGAGCTGTTTTTT. V usage is TRBV5-1 and J usage is TRBJ2-2; 7 positions agree with TRBD1. Per the germline V gene, CDR1 is SGHRS and CDR2 is YFSETQ. The CDR3 totals 16 residues. The junction had 2 bases not matched to a gene; V was cut back by 0 bases and J by 0 bases.

The chain couples TRBV7-2 to TRBJ2-7, with 14 bases fitting TRBD2. The V segment lost 1 base and the J segment 5 bases; nucleotides outside the gene matches: 4. The length of the CDR3 is 16 residues. Per the germline V gene, CDR1 is SGHTA and CDR2 is FQGNSA. CDR3 protein: CASSLGLAGGPDEQYF. Written as DNA, the CDR3 is TGTGCCAGCAGCTTAGGACTAGCGGGGGGGCCCGACGAGCAGTACTTC.

The CDR3 nucleotides read TGTGCCAGTAGTTCATCGGGGATTGAGCAGTTCTTC. Its protein product is CASSSSGIEQFF. V and J are TRBV19 and TRBJ2-1; a possible D gene is TRBD2 (5 bases). Deletions cut 5 bases from V and 9 bases from J, with 11 bases between. The CDR3 has 12 amino acids. Germline V gene lookup returns CDR1 LNHDA and CDR2 SQIVND (reference sequence).

The rearrangement joins TRBV28 to TRBJ2-7, with D tentatively TRBD2 (6 bases). Trimming removed 6 bases at V and 5 bases at J, with 14 bases between. This CDR3 is 13 amino acids long. The germline CDR1 and CDR2 sequences are MDHEN and SYDVKM. The CDR3 here is CASRAAGLHEQYF. In DNA form, the CDR3 reads TGTGCCAGCAGGGCCGCGGGGCTCCACGAGCAGTACTTC.

The chain links TRBV11-2 to TRBJ2-5; tentative D call: TRBD1 (6 bases). V gave up 6 bases and J gave up 2 bases, with 13 bases separating them. The CDR3 sequence is 14 residues long. Germline V CDR1 and CDR2: SGHAT, FQNNGV. The CDR3 coding sequence is TGTGCCAGCAGAAAACGACAGGCGCAAGAGACCCAGTACTTC. Translation gives CASRKRQAQETQYF. Variable domain in full (rest from reference TRBV11-2 and TRBJ2-5): EAGVAQSPRYKIIEKRQSVAFWCNPISGHATLYWYQQILGQGPKLLIQFQNNGVVDDSQLPKDRFSAERLKGVDSTLKIQPAKLEDSAVYLCASRKRQAQETQYFGPGTRLLVL.

V and J are TRBV7-2 and TRBJ1-2; 9 nucleotides match TRBD1. This CDR3 has 15 amino acids. Looked up from germline, CDR1 is SGHTA and CDR2 is FQGNSA. V shed 5 bases and J 11 bases; nucleotides not matched to a gene: 15. As DNA, the CDR3 is TGTGCCAGCAGCCCTCGGACAGGGGACTGGTTTAGTTACACCTTC. Its protein product is CASSPRTGDWFSYTF.

This clone was picked up a small number of times. The V and J genes are TRBV7-9 and TRBJ1-2; a possible D gene is TRBD1 (6 bases). Germline CDR1 and CDR2: SEHNR and FQNEAQ (reference sequence). V was pared by 1 base and J by 4 bases, with 19 bases between. The CDR3 is made up of 17 amino acids. The CDR3 spells CASSLGDNRDSAYGYTF. In DNA form, the CDR3 reads TGTGCCAGCAGCTTAGGGGATAACAGGGATTCCGCCTATGGCTACACCTTC.

This chain links TRBV28 with TRBJ2-7; 8 bases match TRBD1. Per the germline V gene, CDR1 is MDHEN and CDR2 is SYDVKM. The junction had 10 bases not matched to a gene; V was cut back by 6 bases and J by 6 bases. The CDR3 runs 14 residues. CDR3 bases: TGTGCCAGCAGGATGACAGGGGCGCGGGGCGAGCAGTACTTC. It translates to CASRMTGARGEQYF.

The CDR3 spells CASSLEATGGHHEQFF. The CDR3 nucleotides are TGTGCCAGCAGCTTAGAGGCAACGGGGGGGCACCATGAGCAGTTCTTC. The chain links TRBV7-2 to TRBJ2-1, with TRBD2 identical over 8 bases. Trimming cost V 1 base and J 8 bases; bases outside gene matches: 10. In germline, CDR1 is SGHTA, CDR2 FQGNSA. This CDR3 region has 16 residues.